The next 26 T cell receptor beta chains were all read from a single sample in a study of somatic mutations in cytotoxic T cells in rheumatoid arthritis (dated by TCRdb to about 2017). Library preparation employed the immunoSEQ multiplex PCR assay. TCRdb mirrors the immuneACCESS table, restricted to in-frame sequences. Some clones are absent from its copies; in checked studies, under half trace to an unresolved V gene, and the reason for the others is unknown. The sample contains several thousand clones, roughly 77% of them found a single time. The top ten clones comprise roughly 29% of the sample. Specimen: CD8+ T cells sorted from blood, collected at a follow-up visit. The source is a woman in her 70s with rheumatoid arthritis.

CDR3 nucleotides: TGTGCCAGCACCGCGCCCGGGGTCTATGGCTACACCTTC. Encoded protein: CASTAPGVYGYTF. V usage is TRBV7-9 and J usage is TRBJ1-2; D not certain. The CDR3 extends over 13 amino acids. CDR1 and CDR2 from the germline V gene are SEHNR and FQNEAQ (reference sequence). Trimming took off 7 bases at V and 4 bases at J, with 13 bases between the two ends.

The chain uses TRBV27 and TRBJ2-7, with TRBD2 identical over 8 bases. V lost 0 bases and J lost 4; bases outside the gene matches: 5. The germline CDR1 and CDR2 sequences are MNHEY and SMNVEV (reference sequence). There are 15 residues in the CDR3. The CDR3 spells CASSLSYGGAYEQYF. The DNA of the CDR3 is TGTGCCAGCAGTTTATCGTACGGGGGGGCATACGAGCAGTACTTC.

The rearrangement joins TRBV13 to TRBJ1-6; D gene unclear. This CDR3 is built from 16 residues. The germline V and J ends were trimmed by 1 base and 0 bases, with 7 bases remaining between them. Germline CDR1 reads PRHDT; CDR2 reads FYEKMQ (reference sequence). CDR3 sequence (DNA): TGTGCCAGCAGCTTAGTTTTGGTCTCCTATAATTCACCCCTCCACTTT. Its translation is CASSLVLVSYNSPLHF. Supplemented by reference TRBV13 and TRBJ1-6, the full variable domain reads AAGVIQSPRHLIKEKRETATLKCYPIPRHDTVYWYQQGPGQDPQFLISFYEKMQSDKGSIPDRFSAQQFSDYHSELNMSSLELGDSALYFCASSLVLVSYNSPLHFGNGTRLTVT.

This clone has only one observation. The V call is TRBV27, the J call TRBJ2-7, with TRBD1 as a possible D gene (6 bases). The CDR3 runs 15 residues. The germline gives CDR1 MNHEY, CDR2 SMNVEV (reference sequence). Deletions cut 1 base from V and 5 bases from J, with 15 bases between. The CDR3 spells CASSLLGGVRHEQYF. CDR3 coding DNA: TGTGCCAGCAGTTTATTAGGGGGAGTACGTCACGAGCAGTACTTC.

The V call is TRBV5-1, the J call TRBJ1-5; tentatively, D is TRBD1 (5 bases). The germline V gene encodes CDR1 SGHRS and CDR2 YFSETQ. The CDR3 is 14 residues long. Trimming removed 4 bases at V and 3 bases at J, with 11 bases between. The CDR3 region is CASSPGPFNQPQHF. In DNA, the CDR3 is TGCGCCAGCAGCCCGGGACCCTTCAATCAGCCCCAGCATTTT.

This clone was detected only a few times. The chain links TRBV6-1 to TRBJ2-7; 9 nucleotides line up with TRBD2. The CDR3 runs 15 residues. Unmatched junction bases numbered 8, after V lost 8 bases and J lost 0 bases. In germline, CDR1 is MNHNS, CDR2 SASEGT. This chain's CDR3 is CASDKNSGSSYEQYF. As DNA, the CDR3 is TGTGCCAGCGACAAAAATAGCGGGAGCTCCTACGAGCAGTACTTC.

The CDR3 DNA reads TGTGCCAGCAGCCCCCCGAGGCTGGATGGCTACACCTTC. Encoded protein: CASSPPRLDGYTF. The genes are TRBV14 and TRBJ1-2; D gene ambiguous. Trimming removed 4 bases at V and 6 bases at J, with 12 bases between. The CDR3 is 13 amino acids. Germline assignment: CDR1 SGHDN and CDR2 FVKESK.

The genes are TRBV7-3 and TRBJ2-3, with a weak D call TRBD2 (6 bases). Germline lookup yields CDR1 SGHTA and CDR2 FQGTGA. This CDR3 spans 13 amino acids. V was pared by 5 bases and J by 6 bases, with 12 bases between. The CDR3, as DNA: TGTGCCAGCAGCCTAAAGGGGAGGGATACGCAGTATTTT. This gives the protein CASSLKGRDTQYF.

The rearrangement uses TRBV2 and TRBJ2-1, with 8 bases fitting TRBD1. The germline gives CDR1 SNHLY, CDR2 FYNNEI. With V trimmed by 7 bases and J by 3 bases, 8 bases remained unmatched. The CDR3 runs 15 residues. CDR3 amino acids: CASIARTGNYNEQFF. CDR3 sequence (DNA): TGTGCCAGCATAGCCCGGACAGGGAACTACAATGAGCAGTTCTTC.

The chain employs TRBV6-6 and TRBJ1-1; no reliable D call. Trimming left V 4 bases short and J 4 bases short, with 13 bases between. Germline loops: CDR1 MNHNY, CDR2 SVGAGI (reference sequence). The CDR3 contains 14 residues. CDR3 sequence reads: CASSSLGSGTEAFF. CDR3 coding DNA: TGTGCCAGCAGTTCCTTGGGCTCTGGCACTGAAGCTTTCTTT.

V usage is TRBV2 and J usage is TRBJ2-2; 14 nucleotides align to TRBD2. This CDR3 comprises 16 residues. Germline values: CDR1 SNHLY, CDR2 FYNNEI. After removal of 6 bases from V and 9 bases from J, the junction contained 9 bases not matched to a gene. The CDR3 reads CASRGLAGDLHRELFF. In DNA, the CDR3 is TGTGCCAGCAGGGGACTAGCGGGAGATTTACACCGGGAGCTGTTTTTT.

The gene calls are TRBV9 and TRBJ2-1; TRBD2 matches at 16 bases. The CDR3 is 18 residues long. The V gene's germline CDR1 is SGDLS and CDR2 YYNGEE. J was trimmed by 1 base and V by 4 bases; bases with no gene match: 5. The CDR3 here is CASSPGTSGGASYNEQFF. The CDR3 coding sequence is TGTGCCAGCAGCCCTGGGACTAGCGGGGGGGCGTCCTACAATGAGCAGTTCTTC.

This clone was recorded a few times. The rearrangement joins TRBV5-6 to TRBJ1-1; possible D gene TRBD1, 5 bases. Between the trimmed V and J ends, which lost 3 bases and 3 bases, there was a span of 15 bases. CDR1 is SGHDT, CDR2 YYEEEE, per germline. The CDR3 is 15 amino acids. The CDR3 loop is CASSSPHRKDTEAFF. The CDR3 DNA sequence: TGTGCCAGCAGCTCACCCCACAGGAAGGACACTGAAGCTTTCTTT.

CDR3 region: CASSQGDWDRAIINYGYTF. The CDR3 DNA follows: TGTGCCAGCAGCCAAGGGGACTGGGACAGGGCTATTATTAACTATGGCTACACCTTC. The rearrangement joins TRBV11-2 to TRBJ1-2; 9 bases match TRBD1. Germline V lookup: CDR1 SGHAT, CDR2 FQNNGV. With 5 bases clipped from V and 1 base from J, the junction kept 17 bases outside the gene matches. The CDR3 consists of 19 residues.

The genes are TRBV15 and TRBJ2-2, with no clear D. CDR1 is LNHNV, CDR2 YYDKDF, per germline (reference sequence). V gave up 3 bases and J gave up 4 bases, with 15 bases separating them. This CDR3 has 16 residues. In DNA form, the CDR3 reads TGTGCCACCAGCAGGGATATGGGGTCGGTCACCGGGGAGCTGTTTTTT. Translation gives CATSRDMGSVTGELFF.

The chain carries TRBV9 and TRBJ1-4; no firm D call. V was shortened by 0 bases and J by 3 bases, with 9 bases between the two germline ends. The germline CDR1 and CDR2 sequences are SGDLS and YYNGEE. The CDR3 sequence is 15 residues long. The CDR3 region is CASSVGGGANEKLFF. DNA of the CDR3: TGTGCCAGCAGCGTAGGTGGAGGCGCTAATGAAAAACTGTTTTTT.

This rearrangement joins TRBV7-6 to TRBJ2-7; D unresolved. The CDR3 extends over 15 amino acids. V was cut by 1 base and J by 0 bases, with 10 bases left in between. Germline-derived CDR1 and CDR2 are SGHVS and FNYEAQ. The chain's CDR3 is CASSLEALGSYEQYF. The CDR3 nucleotides are TGTGCCAGCAGCTTAGAGGCATTGGGCTCCTACGAGCAGTACTTC. The full variable domain, with the rest looked up from reference TRBV7-6 and TRBJ2-7, is GAGVSQSPRYKVTKRGQDVALRCDPISGHVSLYWYRQALGQGPEFLTYFNYEAQQDKSGLPNDRFSAERPEGSISTLTIQRTEQRDSAMYRCASSLEALGSYEQYFGPGTRLTVT.

The rearrangement joins TRBV6-5 to TRBJ1-2; 9 bases align to TRBD1. Germline V gene data show CDR1 as MNHEY and CDR2 as SVGAGI. The CDR3 has 15 residues. Trimming cost V 2 bases and J 6 bases; bases outside gene matches: 7. The CDR3 region has the DNA TGTGCCAGCAGTTACGTGCCCGACAGGGGGAATGGCTACACCTTC. This gives the protein CASSYVPDRGNGYTF.

J is TRBJ2-2 and V is TRBV5-5, with D possibly TRBD2 on 6 matching bases. Per the germline V gene, CDR1 is SGHKS and CDR2 is YYEKEE (reference sequence). The CDR3 covers 14 residues. The V end was cut by 0 bases, the J end by 6 bases, with 9 bases between. The CDR3 sequence is CASSLAGGAGELFF. DNA for the CDR3: TGTGCCAGCAGCTTGGCCGGGGGAGCCGGGGAGCTGTTTTTT.

V is TRBV15 and J is TRBJ1-1; 9 nucleotides agree with TRBD1. This CDR3 is 13 amino acids long. The V gene's germline CDR1 is LNHNV and CDR2 YYDKDF (reference sequence). V trimming: 3 bases; J trimming: 6 bases; junction bases outside the gene matches: 2. The CDR3 loop reads CATSRTGGAEAFF. Here the CDR3 DNA reads TGTGCCACCAGCAGGACAGGGGGTGCTGAAGCTTTCTTT.

This chain uses TRBV6-5 with TRBJ2-7; 9 positions match TRBD2. CDR1 and CDR2 from the germline V gene are MNHEY and SVGAGI. V trimming: 0 bases; J trimming: 4 bases; junction bases outside the gene matches: 4. This CDR3 region has 15 residues. CDR3: CASSYSRGREYEQYF. The CDR3 DNA reads TGTGCCAGCAGTTACTCGCGCGGGAGGGAGTACGAGCAGTACTTC.

The rearrangement joins TRBV4-1 to TRBJ1-1, with D hard to call. The CDR3 is 15 amino acids. Trimming stripped 4 bases from V and 1 base from J, with 13 bases between. In germline, CDR1 is MGHRA, CDR2 YSYEKL. This CDR3 reads CASSPPRTGNTEAFF. The DNA of the CDR3 is TGCGCCAGCAGCCCACCTCGGACGGGGAACACTGAAGCTTTCTTT.

The genes are TRBV5-4 and TRBJ2-7; possible D gene TRBD1, 5 bases. The germline gives CDR1 SGHNT, CDR2 YYREEE (reference sequence). The CDR3 has 12 residues. V gave up 2 bases and J gave up 5 bases, with 8 bases separating them. The CDR3 DNA follows: TGTGCCAGCAGCTTTTGGGGCGACGAGCAGTACTTC. This codes for CASSFWGDEQYF.

This sequence joins TRBV9 and TRBJ2-2; D is possibly TRBD2 (5 bases). V was pared by 2 bases and J by 0 bases, with 8 bases between. CDR1 is SGDLS and CDR2 is YYNGEE in the germline V gene. CDR3 length equals 15 residues. The CDR3 sequence is CASSVGETNTGELFF. In nucleotides, the CDR3 is TGTGCCAGCAGCGTCGGGGAAACGAACACCGGGGAGCTGTTTTTT.

Details on this clone: One end of the junction is discordant with germline, which a read error may explain. V gene TRBV7-7 combines with J gene TRBJ1-2; D gene ambiguous. There are 19 residues in the CDR3. Germline loops: CDR1 SSHAT, CDR2 FNYEAQ (reference sequence). CDR3 residues: CASSLANRERPLFNYGYTF. The CDR3 nucleotides read TGTGCTAGCAGCTTAGCGAATAGGGAGCGACCTCTGTTTAACTATGGCTACACCTTC.

The J gene is TRBJ2-7, the V gene TRBV2; D is perhaps TRBD1 (5 bases). CDR3 size: 15 residues. Germline V CDR1 and CDR2: SNHLY, FYNNEI. Between the trimmed V and J ends, which lost 7 bases and 1 base, there was a span of 17 bases. The CDR3 sequence: CASTRGGVTSYEQYF. The CDR3, as DNA: TGTGCCAGCACTAGGGGTGGGGTAACTTCCTACGAGCAGTACTTC.